These 16 T cell receptor beta chains share one sample of origin, sequenced in a study of blood T cell repertoires in COVID-19 (dated by TCRdb to about 2020). The receptor library was made with the immunoSEQ multiplex PCR assay. TCRdb took over this immuneACCESS table, retaining in-frame rearrangements with V and J assigned. Such tables are incomplete; in checked studies, under half of the missing clones stem from an unresolved V gene, and the remainder is unexplained. For this sample the table gives roughly 250,000 clones, of which more than 75% were detected only once. The top ten constitute about 1.6% of the sample. The material sequenced was PBMCs or T cells enriched from blood (not recorded which). Receptor source: a woman in her forties or fifties who had recovered from COVID-19.

This clone was detected only once. The genes are TRBV19 and TRBJ2-7, with 12 positions matching TRBD1. The CDR3 is 15 residues long. J gave up 4 bases and V 4 bases, and 5 bases lay outside the gene matches. Germline CDR1 reads LNHDA; CDR2 reads SQIVND (reference sequence). CDR3 bases: TGTGCCAGTAGTACCGGGACAGGGGGCACTTACGAGCAGTACTTC. This encodes CASSTGTGGTYEQYF.

This chain connects TRBV27 to TRBJ2-5, with 10 bases lining up with TRBD1. The J segment lost 6 bases and the V segment lost 5 bases, leaving 9 bases of the junction unmatched. Germline CDR1 is MNHEY and CDR2 is SMNVEV (reference sequence). The CDR3 sequence is 15 residues long. CDR3: CASSPPGQGRQTQYF. DNA of the CDR3: TGTGCCAGCAGTCCTCCGGGACAGGGGAGGCAGACCCAGTACTTC.

The chain recombines TRBV27 with TRBJ2-1, with 16 bases that match TRBD2. Germline lookup yields CDR1 MNHEY and CDR2 SMNVEV (reference sequence). This CDR3 comprises 14 residues. J gave up 10 bases and V 6 bases, and 3 bases lay outside the gene matches. CDR3 in DNA: TGTGCCAGCAGGGGGACTAGCGGGAGGGCCGAGCAGTTCTTC. Its translation: CASRGTSGRAEQFF.

The V call is TRBV27, the J call TRBJ2-7, with 8 bases matching TRBD1. V shed 5 bases and J 4 bases; nucleotides not matched to a gene: 4. The CDR3 consists of 13 residues. Germline V gene data show CDR1 as MNHEY and CDR2 as SMNVEV (reference sequence). The CDR3 spells CASSTDRVYEQYF. In DNA form, the CDR3 reads TGTGCCAGCAGTACGGACAGGGTTTACGAGCAGTACTTC.

The chain links TRBV7-2 to TRBJ1-2; TRBD1 matches at 7 bases. This CDR3 spans 12 amino acids. J was trimmed by 7 bases and V by 5 bases; bases with no gene match: 4. The germline CDR1 and CDR2 sequences are SGHTA and FQGNSA. DNA for the CDR3: TGTGCCAGCAGCAAAGACAGGGCTGGCTACACCTTC. Translation gives CASSKDRAGYTF.

The genes are TRBV6-5 and TRBJ1-6, with TRBD1 as a possible D gene (6 bases). The germline V gene has CDR1 MNHEY and CDR2 SVGAGI. CDR3 length: 15 residues. V lost 6 bases, J lost 5 bases, and 14 bases lay in between. The CDR3 sequence is CASSLGDTDNSPLHF. CDR3 sequence (DNA): TGTGCCAGCAGCCTCGGGGACACAGATAATTCACCCCTCCACTTT.

The chain carries TRBV5-1 and TRBJ1-2; D not resolved. V was trimmed by 1 base and J by 8 bases, leaving 9 bases between them. The CDR3 is 12 residues long. Germline V lookup: CDR1 SGHRS, CDR2 YFSETQ. CDR3 protein: CASSLLAGGYTF. The CDR3, as DNA: TGCGCCAGCAGCTTGCTAGCCGGAGGCTACACCTTC.

The chain is built from TRBV7-9 and TRBJ2-3; 9 positions agree with TRBD2. Germline V gives CDR1 SEHNR, CDR2 FQNEAQ (reference sequence). V lost 7 bases and J lost 3; bases outside the gene matches: 8. The CDR3 totals 15 residues. Here the CDR3 reads CASNVAGARTDTQYF. The CDR3 bases are TGTGCCAGCAATGTAGCGGGAGCTCGAACAGATACGCAGTATTTT.

This clone has only a few counts. V gene TRBV10-3 combines with J gene TRBJ1-2, with D hard to call. The CDR3 is 13 amino acids. CDR1 and CDR2 (germline): ENHRY, SYGVKD. Trimming left V 2 bases short and J 8 bases short, with 12 bases between. The CDR3 spells CAISEAGRRGYTF. In nucleotides, the CDR3 is TGTGCCATCAGTGAGGCAGGTAGAAGGGGCTACACCTTC.

This sequence joins TRBV7-2 and TRBJ2-1; possibly TRBD2 for D (6 bases). Deletions cut 2 bases from V and 3 bases from J, with 14 bases between. This CDR3 is built from 16 residues. The germline V gene has CDR1 SGHTA and CDR2 FQGNSA. The CDR3: CASSLTAGRYYNEQFF. CDR3 nucleotides: TGTGCCAGCAGCTTAACGGCGGGACGATACTACAATGAGCAGTTCTTC.

The rearrangement links TRBV7-8 to TRBJ2-7; 7 nucleotides align to TRBD1. V lost 5 bases, J lost 3 bases, and 13 bases stayed unmatched. The CDR3 runs to 16 residues. CDR1 and CDR2 from the germline V gene are SGHVS and FQNEAQ. For the CDR3, the DNA is TGTGCCAGCAGCCAACCACAGGGGCGAATCGTCTACGAGCAGTACTTC. Translation: CASSQPQGRIVYEQYF.

Details on this clone: Distinct nucleotide sequences in the sample also encode this CDR3. The V gene is TRBV9, the J gene TRBJ1-2, with 8 bases that match TRBD1. Germline-derived CDR1 and CDR2 are SGDLS and YYNGEE. This CDR3 contains 14 residues. Unmatched junction bases numbered 6, after V lost 0 bases and J lost 8 bases. This CDR3 is CASSVGGQGGGYTF. In nucleotides, the CDR3 is TGTGCCAGCAGCGTAGGCGGACAGGGCGGGGGCTACACCTTC.

This clone has a single count. J is TRBJ2-3 and V is TRBV7-9; D is possibly TRBD2 (5 bases). The V and J ends lost 1 base and 4 bases respectively, with 9 bases between them. Germline CDR1 SEHNR, CDR2 FQNEAQ (reference sequence). The CDR3 consists of 14 residues. This CDR3 is CASSLGGRPDTQYF. DNA of the CDR3: TGTGCCAGCAGCTTAGGAGGGAGACCAGATACGCAGTATTTT.

This clone has more than one count but fewer than ten. The genes are TRBV18 and TRBJ2-1; D gene unclear. Germline CDR1 and CDR2: KGHSH and LQKENI. The CDR3 loop spans 15 amino acids. Trimming took 0 bases from V and 6 from J, leaving 12 bases between them. CDR3: CASSPPILASNEQFF. CDR3 in DNA: TGTGCCAGCTCACCACCGATTTTGGCAAGCAATGAGCAGTTCTTC.

The gene calls are TRBV10-1 and TRBJ2-7; perhaps TRBD2 as D (6 bases). The V and J ends lost 2 bases and 1 base respectively, with 12 bases between them. The germline CDR1 and CDR2 sequences are WNHNN and SYGVQD (reference sequence). This CDR3 has 15 amino acids. CDR3: CASSEIGEESYEQYF. The CDR3 DNA is TGCGCCAGCAGTGAGATAGGGGAGGAGTCCTACGAGCAGTACTTC.

This chain joins TRBV5-1 and TRBJ2-3, with 7 bases lining up with TRBD1. The CDR3 extends over 15 amino acids. Losses at the gene ends were 4 bases for V and 4 bases for J; bases not matched to a gene: 9. The germline CDR1 and CDR2 sequences are SGHRS and YFSETQ. CDR3 bases: TGCGCCAGCAGCCTAGAGTCCAGGGGGTCAGATACGCAGTATTTT. It yields the protein CASSLESRGSDTQYF. Using reference TRBV5-1 and TRBJ2-3 for the parts outside the CDR3, the full variable domain is KAGVTQTPRYLIKTRGQQVTLSCSPISGHRSVSWYQQTPGQGLQFLFEYFSETQRNKGNFPGRFSGRQFSNSRSEMNVSTLELGDSALYLCASSLESRGSDTQYFGPGTRLTVL.